These T cell receptor beta chains were read from a single sample in a study of blood T cell repertoires in COVID-19. Repertoires were generated with immunoSEQ multiplex PCR, while TCRdb's copy carries only in-frame clones and drops some. Of some 80,000 clones in the sample, 75% to 90% are singletons; the top ten hold just over 2.5%. Sequenced: peripheral blood. The receptor set was obtained from a human donor in a cohort sampled during active COVID-19. Both conserved end residues are part of each CDR3. A D gene is named only where the DNA matches it firmly. Size is omitted from some rows. Given values are once, few, many or a class for expanded clones.

v_call: TRBV6-5
j_call: TRBJ1-6
d_call: TRBD1
clone_size: NA
cdr3_nt: TGTGCCAGCAGCTTACAGGGGGGAAATTCACCCCTCCACTTT
cdr3_aa: CASSLQGGNSPLHF

v_call: TRBV6-1
j_call: TRBJ1-5
d_call: NA
clone_size: NA
cdr3_nt: TGTGCCAGCAGTGAACAGATCAGCAATCAGCCCCAGCATTTT
cdr3_aa: CASSEQISNQPQHF

v_call: TRBV3-1/TRBV3-2
j_call: TRBJ1-2
d_call: TRBD1
clone_size: NA
cdr3_nt: TGTGCCAGCAGCCAAGTGGGGGGACAGGACTATGGCTACACCTTC
cdr3_aa: CASSQVGGQDYGYTF

v_call: TRBV7-9
j_call: TRBJ1-1
d_call: NA
clone_size: NA
cdr3_nt: TGTGCCGGTTCCTTTTTTGGACAGAAGAACACTGAAGCTTTCTTT
cdr3_aa: CAGSFFGQKNTEAFF

v_call: TRBV3-1/TRBV3-2
j_call: TRBJ2-1
d_call: TRBD1
clone_size: NA
cdr3_nt: TGTGCCAGCAGCCCCCGGACAGGCGTGAAAGGATACAATGAGCAGTTCTTC
cdr3_aa: CASSPRTGVKGYNEQFF

v_call: TRBV19
j_call: TRBJ2-1
d_call: NA
clone_size: NA
cdr3_nt: TGTGCCAGTAGTATCGCAGGGTACAATGAGCAGTTCTTC
cdr3_aa: CASSIAGYNEQFF

v_call: TRBV9
j_call: TRBJ2-5
d_call: TRBD2
clone_size: once
cdr3_nt: TGTGCCAGCAGCCCACGCCGGTCTAGCGGGGGAAAAGAGACCCAGTACTTC
cdr3_aa: CASSPRRSSGGKETQYF

v_call: TRBV12-3/TRBV12-4
j_call: TRBJ1-1
d_call: NA
clone_size: once
cdr3_nt: TGTGCCAGCAGACCCGCACAGGCCTCTGAAGCTTTCTTT
cdr3_aa: CASRPAQASEAFF

v_call: TRBV18
j_call: TRBJ1-1
d_call: NA
clone_size: NA
cdr3_nt: TGTGCCAGCTCACCCTTCGGGGAGGACACTGAAGCTTTCTTT
cdr3_aa: CASSPFGEDTEAFF

v_call: TRBV6-5
j_call: TRBJ1-2
d_call: NA
clone_size: NA
cdr3_nt: TGTGCCAGCAGTTATAATAACAGGGCTAACTATGGCTACACCTTC
cdr3_aa: CASSYNNRANYGYTF

v_call: TRBV5-4
j_call: TRBJ2-5
d_call: TRBD1
clone_size: NA
cdr3_nt: TGTGCCAGCAGCCCGCCGGGACAGGGAAGGGTCCGAGAGACCCAGTACTTC
cdr3_aa: CASSPPGQGRVRETQYF

v_call: TRBV11-2
j_call: TRBJ2-1
d_call: TRBD2
clone_size: NA
cdr3_nt: TGTGCCAGCAGCTTAGGTACTAGCGGGAGGCAGCGGAATGAGCAGTTCTTC
cdr3_aa: CASSLGTSGRQRNEQFF

v_call: TRBV6-2/TRBV6-3
j_call: TRBJ2-7
d_call: TRBD2
clone_size: NA
cdr3_nt: TGTGCCAGCAGCCGCTTACTAGCGGGAGAGGGCGAGCAGTACTTC
cdr3_aa: CASSRLLAGEGEQYF

v_call: TRBV7-3
j_call: TRBJ2-1
d_call: TRBD2
clone_size: NA
cdr3_nt: TGTGCCAGCAGCTTAATTGGAGCGGGAGGGGGAAATGAGCAGTTCTTC
cdr3_aa: CASSLIGAGGGNEQFF

v_call: TRBV7-2
j_call: TRBJ1-6
d_call: NA
clone_size: few
cdr3_nt: TGTGCCAGCAGCTTAGTTTTCAGCTCCTATAATTCACCCCTCCACTTT
cdr3_aa: CASSLVFSSYNSPLHF

v_call: TRBV30
j_call: TRBJ2-1
d_call: NA
clone_size: NA
cdr3_nt: TGTGCCTGGAGGCTCCCGAGCTCCTACAATGAGCAGTTCTTC
cdr3_aa: CAWRLPSSYNEQFF

v_call: TRBV28
j_call: TRBJ1-1
d_call: NA
clone_size: NA
cdr3_nt: TGTGCCACCTATATATCCACTGAAGCTTTCTTT
cdr3_aa: CATYISTEAFF

v_call: TRBV18
j_call: TRBJ2-2
d_call: NA
clone_size: NA
cdr3_nt: TGTGCCAGCACCTCCACTTCCGGGGAGCTGTTTTTT
cdr3_aa: CASTSTSGELFF

v_call: TRBV3-1/TRBV3-2
j_call: TRBJ2-1
d_call: TRBD2
clone_size: NA
cdr3_nt: TGTGCCAGCAGCCCAACTAGCGGCTACAATGAGCAGTTCTTC
cdr3_aa: CASSPTSGYNEQFF

v_call: TRBV19
j_call: TRBJ2-1
d_call: NA
clone_size: few
cdr3_nt: TGTGCCAGTAGCCGCCCCGGGGGCAATGAGCAGTTCTTC
cdr3_aa: CASSRPGGNEQFF

v_call: TRBV19
j_call: TRBJ2-1
d_call: TRBD2
clone_size: NA
cdr3_nt: TGTGCCAGTAGTATAGTAGGGACTAGCTACAATGAGCAGTTCTTC
cdr3_aa: CASSIVGTSYNEQFF

v_call: TRBV2
j_call: TRBJ1-2
d_call: NA
clone_size: NA
cdr3_nt: TGTGCCAGCAGCGTCGCAGGAGGCTACACCTTC
cdr3_aa: CASSVAGGYTF

v_call: TRBV28
j_call: TRBJ2-5
d_call: TRBD2
clone_size: NA
cdr3_nt: TGTGCCAGCACCTACGGACTAGCCCGAGAGACCCAGTACTTC
cdr3_aa: CASTYGLARETQYF

v_call: TRBV7-9
j_call: TRBJ2-7
d_call: NA
clone_size: NA
cdr3_nt: TGTGCCAGCAGCCCCGGGACACTCGACTACGAGCAGTACTTC
cdr3_aa: CASSPGTLDYEQYF

v_call: TRBV30
j_call: TRBJ2-5
d_call: NA
clone_size: NA
cdr3_nt: TGTGCCTGGAGTGTACGGAGTAGCATCCAAGAGACCCAGTACTTC
cdr3_aa: CAWSVRSSIQETQYF

v_call: TRBV29-1
j_call: TRBJ2-2
d_call: NA
clone_size: NA
cdr3_nt: TGCAGCGTTGGAAGGGGCCTCACCGGGGAGCTGTTTTTT
cdr3_aa: CSVGRGLTGELFF

v_call: TRBV3-1/TRBV3-2
j_call: TRBJ1-1
d_call: NA
clone_size: NA
cdr3_nt: TGTGCCAGCAGCCCCCACTCGAACACTGAAGCTTTCTTT
cdr3_aa: CASSPHSNTEAFF

v_call: TRBV3-1/TRBV3-2
j_call: TRBJ1-2
d_call: NA
clone_size: NA
cdr3_nt: TGTGCCAGCAGCCAAGCATGGGTCGGCCGGGGGGACTATGGCTACACCTTC
cdr3_aa: CASSQAWVGRGDYGYTF

v_call: TRBV14
j_call: TRBJ1-3
d_call: NA
clone_size: NA
cdr3_nt: TGTGCCAGCAGCCAAGTGAGGACAGCTGGAAACACCATATATTTT
cdr3_aa: CASSQVRTAGNTIYF

v_call: TRBV30
j_call: TRBJ2-1
d_call: TRBD2
clone_size: NA
cdr3_nt: TGTGCCTGGAGTGTAAGTCTAGCGGGAGTCAATGAGCAGTTCTTC
cdr3_aa: CAWSVSLAGVNEQFF

v_call: TRBV18
j_call: TRBJ1-6
d_call: TRBD1
clone_size: NA
cdr3_nt: TGTGCCAGCTCACCAAGGGACAGCCCTTCACCCCTCCACTTT
cdr3_aa: CASSPRDSPSPLHF

v_call: TRBV6-2/TRBV6-3
j_call: TRBJ1-1
d_call: TRBD1
clone_size: NA
cdr3_nt: TGTGCCAGCAGTCGGACAGGAATCCCCCCCACTGAAGCTTTCTTT
cdr3_aa: CASSRTGIPPTEAFF

v_call: TRBV7-9
j_call: TRBJ1-4
d_call: NA
clone_size: NA
cdr3_nt: TGTGCCAGTACAGCCGCAACTAATGAAAAACTGTTTTTT
cdr3_aa: CASTAATNEKLFF

v_call: TRBV25-1
j_call: TRBJ2-3
d_call: NA
clone_size: NA
cdr3_nt: TGTGCCAGCAGTATAGCGGCGCCCCCCACAGATACGCAGTATTTT
cdr3_aa: CASSIAAPPTDTQYF

v_call: TRBV29-1
j_call: TRBJ2-7
d_call: NA
clone_size: NA
cdr3_nt: TGCAGCGCCGTGTGGGGGCCAAACGAGCAGTACTTC
cdr3_aa: CSAVWGPNEQYF

v_call: TRBV27
j_call: TRBJ2-1
d_call: TRBD2
clone_size: NA
cdr3_nt: TGTGCCAGCAGTTTATCTAGCGGGAGGAATGAGCAGTTCTTC
cdr3_aa: CASSLSSGRNEQFF

v_call: TRBV9
j_call: TRBJ1-2
d_call: TRBD1
clone_size: NA
cdr3_nt: TGTGCCAGCAGCGCGGACAGGATTAACTATGGCTACACCTTC
cdr3_aa: CASSADRINYGYTF

v_call: TRBV5-1
j_call: TRBJ2-3
d_call: NA
clone_size: NA
cdr3_nt: TGCGCCAGCAGCTTGACTAGTAGCACAGATACGCAGTATTTT
cdr3_aa: CASSLTSSTDTQYF

v_call: TRBV19
j_call: TRBJ2-2
d_call: TRBD1
clone_size: NA
cdr3_nt: TGTGCCAGTAGGAGGACAGGGGTAAACACCGGGGAGCTGTTTTTT
cdr3_aa: CASRRTGVNTGELFF

v_call: TRBV4-1
j_call: TRBJ1-4
d_call: NA
clone_size: NA
cdr3_nt: TGCGCCAGCAGCCAAGCCTACGCAGGAACTAATGAAAAACTGTTTTTT
cdr3_aa: CASSQAYAGTNEKLFF

v_call: TRBV5-4
j_call: TRBJ2-7
d_call: TRBD2
clone_size: NA
cdr3_nt: TGTGCCAGCAGCCCGGGGACTAGCGGGAACTACGAGCAGTACTTC
cdr3_aa: CASSPGTSGNYEQYF

v_call: TRBV5-4
j_call: TRBJ1-2
d_call: TRBD1
clone_size: NA
cdr3_nt: TGTGCCAGCAGCCCGACCCGGGACAGGGACTTTGGCTACACCTTC
cdr3_aa: CASSPTRDRDFGYTF

v_call: TRBV7-2
j_call: TRBJ2-3
d_call: NA
clone_size: once
cdr3_nt: TGTGCCAGCAGCATTAACACAGATACGCAGTATTTT
cdr3_aa: CASSINTDTQYF

v_call: TRBV6-5
j_call: TRBJ2-5
d_call: NA
clone_size: NA
cdr3_nt: TGTGCCAGCAGACAACAGGGCCACCAAGAGACCCAGTACTTC
cdr3_aa: CASRQQGHQETQYF

v_call: TRBV19
j_call: TRBJ1-1
d_call: NA
clone_size: once
cdr3_nt: TGTGCCACTCAGGGGTCGAATTGGGGGAACACTGAAGCTTTCTTT
cdr3_aa: CATQGSNWGNTEAFF

v_call: TRBV6-5
j_call: TRBJ1-1
d_call: NA
clone_size: NA
cdr3_nt: TGTGCCAGCAGTTACGTGAGAGGCGACACTGAAGCTTTCTTT
cdr3_aa: CASSYVRGDTEAFF

v_call: TRBV9
j_call: TRBJ2-3
d_call: NA
clone_size: NA
cdr3_nt: TGTGCCAGCAGCGTTGGCGGGGCGGAAGATACGCAGTATTTT
cdr3_aa: CASSVGGAEDTQYF

v_call: TRBV5-6
j_call: TRBJ2-7
d_call: NA
clone_size: NA
cdr3_nt: TGTGCCAGCAGCTTCCGGGACATAGCCTACGAGCAGTACTTC
cdr3_aa: CASSFRDIAYEQYF